A single sample gave rise to the 13 T cell receptor beta chains below, sequenced in a study of blood T cell repertoires in COVID-19. Method: immunoSEQ multiplex PCR; TCRdb's copy keeps in-frame clones and lacks some. The table lists about 52,000 clones, 89% of them singletons. Sequenced sample: peripheral blood. The receptors stem from a man at least 80 years old with active or convalescent COVID-19.

V is TRBV18 and J is TRBJ1-1; TRBD1 aligns across 9 bases. The CDR3 extends over 14 amino acids. V dropped 1 base and J dropped 4; count of bases not matched to a gene: 1. Germline V gene lookup returns CDR1 KGHSH and CDR2 LQKENI. CDR3 loop: CASSPLTGGTEAFF. In nucleotides, the CDR3 is TGTGCCAGCTCACCACTGACAGGGGGCACTGAAGCTTTCTTT.

The CDR3 spells CASSPTGHSGNTIYF. CDR3 DNA: TGTGCCAGCAGCCCCACAGGGCACTCTGGAAACACCATATATTTT. The chain is built from TRBV7-2 and TRBJ1-3, with a tentative D call TRBD1 (6 bases). V was clipped by 5 bases and J by 0 bases, with 11 bases between them. The CDR3 is made up of 15 amino acids. CDR1 is SGHTA and CDR2 is FQGNSA in the germline V gene. The full variable domain, completed using reference TRBV7-2 and TRBJ1-3, is GAGVSQSPSNKVTEKGKDVELRCDPISGHTALYWYRQSLGQGLEFLIYFQGNSAPDKSGLPSDRFSAERTGGSVSTLTIQRTQQEDSAVYLCASSPTGHSGNTIYFGEGSWLTVV.

V is TRBV10-3 and J is TRBJ1-5, with D possibly matching TRBD1 (6 bases). The CDR3 sequence is 16 residues long. CDR1 is ENHRY and CDR2 is SYGVKD in the germline V gene. V was shortened by 0 bases and J by 1 base, with 10 bases between the two germline ends. CDR3 sequence reads: CAISESGGQSNQPQHF. DNA of the CDR3: TGTGCCATCAGTGAGTCGGGGGGGCAGAGCAATCAGCCCCAGCATTTT.

The rearrangement uses TRBV6-4 and TRBJ1-2, with unresolved D. Between the trimmed V and J ends, which lost 3 bases and 3 bases, there was a span of 8 bases. Germline V CDR1 and CDR2: MRHNA, SNTAGT. The CDR3 has 13 residues. The CDR3 sequence: CASSENGYYGYTF. The CDR3 coding sequence is TGTGCCAGCAGTGAAAACGGGTACTATGGCTACACCTTC.

The chain uses TRBV4-3 and TRBJ2-7, with D maybe TRBD2 (5 bases). There are 15 residues in the CDR3. Trimming removed 1 base at V and 1 base at J, with 11 bases between. Looked up from germline, CDR1 is LGHNA and CDR2 is YSLEER. CDR3 in DNA: TGCGCCAGCAGCCAAGGAAGCGGAGCTTCCTACGAGCAGTACTTC. This translates into CASSQGSGASYEQYF.

This chain uses TRBV30 with TRBJ1-2, with 8 positions matching TRBD1. The germline CDR1 and CDR2 sequences are GTSNPN and SVGIG (reference sequence). V lost 3 bases, J lost 5 bases, and 14 bases stayed unmatched. The CDR3 contains 16 residues. CDR3 bases: TGTGCCTGGAGAGGGCAGGGGGCGCTAATAAGTTATGGCTACACCTTC. Amino acid sequence: CAWRGQGALISYGYTF.

This clone is a singleton in its sample. The chain has TRBV4-1 and TRBJ1-1; D is possibly TRBD1 (6 bases). V was clipped by 1 base and J by 5 bases, with 14 bases between them. Germline CDR1 reads MGHRA; CDR2 reads YSYEKL. The CDR3 is 15 residues long. In nucleotides, the CDR3 is TGCGCCAGCAGCCAAGCCGAGGGACATAAGACTGAAGCTTTCTTT. Translation gives CASSQAEGHKTEAFF.

The gene calls are TRBV11-1 and TRBJ2-1, with D perhaps TRBD2 (6 bases). Trimming stripped 3 bases from V and 11 bases from J, with 11 bases between. Germline CDR1 reads SGHAT; CDR2 reads FQDESV (reference sequence). CDR3 length: 12 amino acids. As DNA, the CDR3 is TGTGCCAGCAGCTTCGGACGGGAGAAGCAGTTCTTC. Protein: CASSFGREKQFF.

This clone was picked up a small number of times. The chain links TRBV5-1 to TRBJ1-2; the D gene is possibly TRBD1 (6 bases). V lost 3 bases, J lost 8 bases, and 14 bases lay in between. Looked up from germline, CDR1 is SGHRS and CDR2 is YFSETQ. The CDR3 sequence is 13 residues long. The CDR3: CASSSGTLGGYTF. For the CDR3, the DNA is TGCGCCAGCAGCTCCGGGACACTGGGCGGCTACACCTTC.

The V call is TRBV10-3, the J call TRBJ2-1, with D maybe TRBD2 (7 bases). Germline loops: CDR1 ENHRY, CDR2 SYGVKD. The CDR3 totals 15 residues. V gave up 3 bases and J gave up 4 bases, with 13 bases separating them. The CDR3 here is CAISDKGGVYNEQFF. For the CDR3, the DNA is TGTGCCATCAGTGATAAGGGGGGGGTGTACAATGAGCAGTTCTTC.

This clone is classed as medium-sized. The genes are TRBV7-2 and TRBJ2-1, with 7 positions matching TRBD1. The CDR3 is 15 amino acids. Germline assignment: CDR1 SGHTA and CDR2 FQGNSA. The J segment lost 2 bases and the V segment lost 1 base, leaving 2 bases of the junction unmatched. The CDR3 sequence is CASSLEGAPYNEQFF. DNA for the CDR3: TGTGCCAGCAGCTTAGAGGGGGCACCCTACAATGAGCAGTTCTTC.

Here the CDR3 reads CASSQEWSVNTGELFF. CDR3 DNA sequence: TGTGCCAGCAGCCAAGAATGGAGCGTTAACACCGGGGAGCTGTTTTTT. The gene calls are TRBV4-2 and TRBJ2-2; D is uncertain. Trimming shortened V by 0 bases and J by 2 bases, and 10 bases separated the two germline ends. CDR3 length: 16 amino acids. CDR1 and CDR2 (germline): LGHNA, YNFKEQ.

This chain uses TRBV7-3 with TRBJ2-2, with 11 bases fitting TRBD2. The CDR3 has 17 amino acids. Germline V gene lookup returns CDR1 SGHTA and CDR2 FQGTGA. Germline trimming cut 5 bases from V and 4 bases from J; bases unmatched to any gene: 9. CDR3 loop: CASSRLAGGPGTGELFF. CDR3 sequence (DNA): TGTGCCAGCAGCCGATTAGCGGGGGGGCCCGGCACCGGGGAGCTGTTTTTT.